The 4 T cell receptor beta chains below come from one sample, sequenced in a study of shared clonotypes between healthy human individuals. Libraries were prepared by immunoSEQ multiplex PCR; TCRdb keeps only in-frame clonotypes and omits some of them. Of hundreds of thousands of clones listed, about 78% were seen once; the top ten hold around 2%. Sequencing was performed on memory CD4+ T cells sorted from blood. Described subset: CD45RA-negative fraction. Source of these receptors: a young woman in good health.

The chain joins TRBV28 to TRBJ1-5, with no clear D. CDR1 MDHEN and CDR2 SYDVKM come from the germline V gene. CDR3 length: 11 amino acids. V lost 5 bases and J lost 7, with 6 bases in between. The CDR3 sequence: CASSVTQPQHF. CDR3 nucleotides: TGTGCCAGCAGTGTAACCCAGCCCCAGCATTTT.

This chain connects TRBV6-6 to TRBJ1-1, with D maybe TRBD1 (6 bases). The CDR3 covers 16 residues. The V end was cut by 2 bases, the J end by 3 bases, with 16 bases between. Germline V lookup: CDR1 MNHNY, CDR2 SVGAGI (reference sequence). CDR3 residues: CASSYPKDKGDTEAFF. DNA of the CDR3: TGTGCCAGCAGTTACCCCAAGGACAAGGGGGACACTGAAGCTTTCTTT.

This chain joins TRBV19 and TRBJ2-2, with D perhaps matching TRBD1 (6 bases). V was trimmed by 9 bases and J by 1 base, leaving 12 bases between them. This CDR3 comprises 14 residues. CDR1 and CDR2 from the germline V gene are LNHDA and SQIVND (reference sequence). In DNA form, the CDR3 reads TGTGCCAGCTATGACAGGTTGAACACCGGGGAGCTGTTTTTT. Its translation is CASYDRLNTGELFF. The full variable domain, completed using reference TRBV19 and TRBJ2-2, is DGGITQSPKYLFRKEGQNVTLSCEQNLNHDAMYWYRQDPGQGLRLIYYSQIVNDFQKGDIAEGYSVSREKKESFPLTVTSAQKNPTAFYLCASYDRLNTGELFFGEGSRLTVL.

This clone was observed a handful of times. This chain links TRBV28 with TRBJ1-1; TRBD1 aligns across 7 bases. V gave up 6 bases and J gave up 3 bases; unmatched junction bases: 7. Germline CDR1 MDHEN, CDR2 SYDVKM. The CDR3 sequence is 14 residues long. CDR3 residues: CASRGQPDDTEAFF. CDR3 in DNA: TGTGCCAGCAGGGGACAGCCCGATGACACTGAAGCTTTCTTT.